The 30 T cell receptor beta chains below all came from one sample that was sequenced in a study of TIL therapy for anti-PD-1-resistant metastatic lung cancer. The time point is: pre-treatment sample, taken before nivolumab and TIL therapy. The tumor samples were excised metastases, mostly pleural nodules or supraclavicular lymph nodes. This was the immunoSEQ v3 assay. TCRdb's table, derived via immunoSEQ multiplex PCR, lists solely in-frame clones and lacks some. The table lists 6,200 or so clones, 60% to 80% of them singletons. The sample here was tumor tissue, taken at baseline. These receptors all stem from a person aged 25-85 years with non-small cell lung cancer.

This sequence joins TRBV9 and TRBJ2-5, with 9 bases identical to TRBD2. The CDR3 is made up of 18 amino acids. CDR1 is SGDLS and CDR2 is YYNGEE in the germline V gene. With 7 bases clipped from V and 0 bases from J, the junction kept 16 bases outside the gene matches. CDR3 protein: CASSHPLGASGNQETQYF. CDR3 DNA sequence: TGTGCCAGCTCACACCCCCTTGGAGCTAGCGGGAACCAAGAGACCCAGTACTTC.

This chain links TRBV19 with TRBJ2-1; TRBD2 matches 9 bases. This CDR3 has 19 residues. CDR1 LNHDA and CDR2 SQIVND come from the germline V gene (reference sequence). The V gene end was trimmed by 3 bases and the J gene end by 0 bases; junction bases not matched to a gene: 12. CDR3 amino acids: CASSIQSGGITYSYNEQFF. CDR3 sequence (DNA): TGTGCCAGTAGTATCCAAAGCGGGGGGATAACGTACTCCTACAATGAGCAGTTCTTC.

The chain has TRBV19 and TRBJ2-7; D unresolved. Trimming took 0 bases from V and 3 from J, leaving 9 bases between them. The CDR3 loop spans 14 amino acids. From germline, CDR1 is LNHDA and CDR2 SQIVND (reference sequence). The CDR3 reads CASSIDRGGYEQYF. CDR3 nucleotides: TGTGCCAGTAGTATAGATCGCGGCGGCTACGAGCAGTACTTC.

The genes are TRBV27 and TRBJ2-2; 8 bases are a match to TRBD1. Unmatched junction bases numbered 28, after V lost 9 bases and J lost 4 bases. This CDR3 spans 21 amino acids. The germline V gene encodes CDR1 MNHEY and CDR2 SMNVEV (reference sequence). The CDR3 DNA reads as TGTGCCAGGGTGGGACAGGAAGTTGAGCGCACCCTACCTGAGCGCACCGGGGAGCTGTTTTTT. As protein: CARVGQEVERTLPERTGELFF.

This chain joins TRBV6-5 and TRBJ1-4; TRBD1 is a possible D gene (5 bases). CDR1 and CDR2 (germline): MNHEY, SVGAGI. Trimming took off 6 bases at V and 0 bases at J, with 11 bases between the two ends. The CDR3 sequence is 15 residues long. CDR3 region: CASSPRDPTNEKLFF. CDR3 nucleotides: TGTGCCAGCAGCCCCCGGGACCCAACTAATGAAAAACTGTTTTTT.

V usage is TRBV24-1 and J usage is TRBJ2-2; the D is unclear. CDR3 length: 15 amino acids. With 4 bases removed from V and 10 bases from J, the gap between germline ends came to 18 bases. Germline CDR1 is KGHDR and CDR2 is SFDVKD. The CDR3, as DNA: TGTGCCACCAGTGAAGCCGGCCCCCATTCTGTGGAGCTGTTTTTT. Its protein product is CATSEAGPHSVELFF.

The chain employs TRBV19 and TRBJ1-2; D might be TRBD1 (6 bases). V dropped 3 bases and J dropped 1 base, with 12 bases sitting between them. The CDR3 contains 15 residues. The germline V gene has CDR1 LNHDA and CDR2 SQIVND (reference sequence). The CDR3 DNA follows: TGTGCCAGTAGTATGGGGGACACCAATAACTATGGCTACACCTTC. This codes for CASSMGDTNNYGYTF.

This clone was observed once. This rearrangement joins TRBV6-6 to TRBJ2-5; D is uncertain. CDR1 is MNHNY and CDR2 is SVGAGI in the germline V gene (reference sequence). V lost 8 bases, J lost 2 bases, and 12 bases lay in between. CDR3 length: 13 amino acids. The CDR3 DNA is TGTGCCAGCCAAAGCACAGAACAAGAGACCCAGTACTTC. It codes for CASQSTEQETQYF.

This clone is medium-sized. This chain links TRBV5-5 with TRBJ2-7; 10 bases are a match to TRBD1. Germline values: CDR1 SGHKS, CDR2 YYEKEE (reference sequence). V lost 4 bases to trimming and J lost 6 bases; unmatched junction nucleotides: 4. CDR3 size: 13 residues. The CDR3 reads CASSTGTGVEQYF. CDR3 sequence (DNA): TGTGCCAGCAGCACCGGGACAGGGGTCGAGCAGTACTTC.

There are a few counts of this clone. This rearrangement joins TRBV4-2 to TRBJ2-7; unclear D gene. V was shortened by 0 bases and J by 9 bases, with 18 bases between the two germline ends. This CDR3 is built from 15 residues. Germline CDR1 is LGHNA and CDR2 is YNFKEQ. The CDR3 is CASSQEEARPLGQYF. CDR3 nucleotides: TGTGCCAGCAGCCAAGAAGAGGCCCGCCCCCTCGGGCAGTACTTC.

The chain uses TRBV7-2 and TRBJ1-2; 7 bases fit TRBD1. Germline values: CDR1 SGHTA, CDR2 FQGNSA. CDR3 length: 14 residues. Losses at the gene ends were 5 bases for V and 8 bases for J; bases not matched to a gene: 11. CDR3 in amino acids: CASSPINRGRGYTF. CDR3 nucleotides: TGTGCCAGCAGCCCAATAAACAGGGGTCGGGGCTACACCTTC.

V is TRBV7-2 and J is TRBJ1-4; no firm D call. From germline, CDR1 is SGHTA and CDR2 FQGNSA. The CDR3 contains 15 residues. With 5 bases removed from V and 4 bases from J, the gap between germline ends came to 14 bases. CDR3 amino acids: CASSVQMGINEKLFF. DNA of the CDR3: TGTGCCAGCAGCGTCCAGATGGGAATTAATGAAAAACTGTTTTTT. The full variable domain, rest sourced from reference TRBV7-2 and TRBJ1-4, is GAGVSQSPSNKVTEKGKDVELRCDPISGHTALYWYRQSLGQGLEFLIYFQGNSAPDKSGLPSDRFSAERTGGSVSTLTIQRTQQEDSAVYLCASSVQMGINEKLFFGSGTQLSVL.

V usage is TRBV24-1 and J usage is TRBJ1-4, with D uncertain. The germline V gene has CDR1 KGHDR and CDR2 SFDVKD. The V and J ends lost 3 bases and 7 bases respectively, with 17 bases between them. The length of the CDR3 is 16 residues. CDR3 DNA: TGTGCCACCAGTGATCCCCGGGTCCAAGAGGGTGAAAAACTGTTTTTT. Its protein is CATSDPRVQEGEKLFF.

The chain combines TRBV11-2 with TRBJ2-7; D is uncertain. Trimming pared 1 base from V and 0 bases from J, leaving 10 bases between. The germline V gene encodes CDR1 SGHAT and CDR2 FQNNGV. CDR3 length: 15 residues. Here the CDR3 reads CASSLVGGYSYEQYF. In nucleotides, the CDR3 is TGTGCCAGCAGCTTAGTAGGCGGCTACTCCTACGAGCAGTACTTC.

This clone is classed as medium-sized (0.01 to 0.1%). This CDR3 is CASSLKGPRTGERNEKLFF. The CDR3 nucleotides read TGTGCCAGCAGCTTAAAGGGCCCCCGAACAGGAGAGCGTAATGAAAAACTGTTTTTT. The genes are TRBV7-2 and TRBJ1-4; a weak D match, TRBD1 (5 bases). The CDR3 length is 19 residues. Per the germline V gene, CDR1 is SGHTA and CDR2 is FQGNSA. The V end was cut by 2 bases, the J end by 4 bases, with 23 bases between.

This clone was found a few times. The J gene is TRBJ2-7, the V gene TRBV14; D is ambiguous. The CDR3 totals 13 residues. The germline CDR1 and CDR2 sequences are SGHDN and FVKESK. V lost 5 bases and J lost 4, with 12 bases in between. This CDR3 is CASSSTPVYEQYF. The DNA of the CDR3 is TGTGCCAGCAGCTCTACTCCAGTATACGAGCAGTACTTC.

V and J are TRBV12-3 or TRBV12-4 and TRBJ1-2; D uncertain. This CDR3 spans 11 amino acids. With 5 bases removed from V and 7 bases from J, the gap between germline ends came to 8 bases. The CDR3, as DNA: TGTGCCAGCAGTCCGACGGGTGGCTACACCTTC. Residues: CASSPTGGYTF.

The chain links TRBV5-1 to TRBJ2-4, with D hard to call. Deletions cut 0 bases from V and 9 bases from J, with 10 bases between. CDR1 is SGHRS and CDR2 is YFSETQ in the germline V gene. This CDR3 is 13 amino acids long. The chain's CDR3 is CASSLDARRIQYF. CDR3 nucleotide sequence: TGCGCCAGCAGCTTGGACGCAAGGCGCATTCAGTACTTC.

The chain links TRBV18 to TRBJ1-1, with a weak D call TRBD1 (6 bases). The CDR3 is 14 residues long. Between the trimmed V and J ends, which lost 1 base and 4 bases, there was a span of 10 bases. Per the germline V gene, CDR1 is KGHSH and CDR2 is LQKENI. As DNA, the CDR3 is TGTGCCAGCTCACCACGGGGGCAAGGCACTGAAGCTTTCTTT. This gives the protein CASSPRGQGTEAFF.

The chain couples TRBV19 to TRBJ1-5; a possible D gene is TRBD1 (5 bases). Germline V gene sequence: CDR1 LNHDA, CDR2 SQIVND (reference sequence). V was cut by 11 bases and J by 2 bases, with 10 bases left in between. The CDR3 runs 12 residues. CDR3 sequence reads: CAVRGGNQPQHF. The DNA of the CDR3 is TGTGCCGTGAGGGGTGGCAATCAGCCCCAGCATTTT.

The CDR3 sequence is CASSDQAGGSTDTQYF. CDR3 coding DNA: TGTGCCAGCAGTGACCAGGCGGGGGGGAGCACAGATACGCAGTATTTT. The rearrangement uses TRBV6-4 and TRBJ2-3; 9 positions agree with TRBD2. Germline loops: CDR1 MRHNA, CDR2 SNTAGT. This CDR3 has 16 amino acids. V dropped 2 bases and J dropped 0; count of bases not matched to a gene: 3.

The chain is built from TRBV30 and TRBJ2-5; D not certain. Trimming removed 2 bases from V and 8 bases from J, with 12 bases in between. Germline V gives CDR1 GTSNPN, CDR2 SVGIG (reference sequence). The length of the CDR3 is 12 residues. The CDR3: CAWSLSRFTQYF. The DNA of the CDR3 is TGTGCCTGGAGTCTGTCAAGGTTTACCCAGTACTTC.

The J gene is TRBJ2-7, the V gene TRBV18, with D possibly being TRBD1 (6 bases). This CDR3 is 14 amino acids long. Germline V gene data show CDR1 as KGHSH and CDR2 as LQKENI. Deletions cut 0 bases from V and 2 bases from J, with 8 bases between. The CDR3 here is CASSPPDRPYEQYF. The CDR3 nucleotides read TGTGCCAGCTCACCACCAGACAGGCCCTACGAGCAGTACTTC.

The CDR3 DNA is TGTGCCAGCAGCGACCCTCCAATTCAGTACTTC. It translates to CASSDPPIQYF. The chain uses TRBV6-6 and TRBJ2-7; D remains unclear. This CDR3 spans 11 amino acids. V gave up 6 bases and J gave up 10 bases, with 13 bases separating them. Germline V gene data show CDR1 as MNHNY and CDR2 as SVGAGI (reference sequence).

J is TRBJ2-5 and V is TRBV18; D call uncertain. This CDR3 comprises 14 residues. Trimming took off 0 bases at V and 5 bases at J, with 10 bases between the two ends. CDR1 is KGHSH and CDR2 is LQKENI in the germline V gene. CDR3 protein: CASSPPARAETQYF. The CDR3 DNA reads TGTGCCAGCTCACCACCGGCCAGAGCGGAGACCCAGTACTTC. The whole variable domain, remainder taken from reference TRBV18 and TRBJ2-5, is NAGVMQNPRHLVRRRGQEARLRCSPMKGHSHVYWYRQLPEEGLKFMVYLQKENIIDESGMPKERFSAEFPKEGPSILRIQQVVRGDSAAYFCASSPPARAETQYFGPGTRLLVL.

The chain has TRBV27 and TRBJ2-7; a possible D gene is TRBD1 (6 bases). The V gene's germline CDR1 is MNHEY and CDR2 SMNVEV (reference sequence). Trimming cost V 6 bases and J 5 bases, with 17 bases left between them. The CDR3 extends over 14 amino acids. The CDR3 sequence: CASRSGAEVHEQYF. The CDR3 DNA sequence: TGTGCCAGCAGGTCAGGGGCTGAGGTACACGAGCAGTACTTC.

The chain uses TRBV13 and TRBJ2-7; no definite D call. V shed 6 bases and J shed 7 bases, with 13 bases lying between them. Germline values: CDR1 PRHDT, CDR2 FYEKMQ (reference sequence). The CDR3 is 12 residues long. The CDR3 loop reads CASRKSTGEQYF. For the CDR3, the DNA is TGTGCCAGCAGGAAGAGTACGGGTGAGCAGTACTTC.

The CDR3 region has the DNA TGTGCCATCAGTGATCTTTGGAACACTGAAGCTTTCTTT. Translation: CAISDLWNTEAFF. The gene calls are TRBV10-3 and TRBJ1-1, with D hard to call. The ends were cut back, 3 bases at V and 1 base at J, with 6 bases in the middle. Germline CDR1 reads ENHRY; CDR2 reads SYGVKD. The CDR3 runs 13 residues.

The rearrangement uses TRBV6-6 and TRBJ2-1; 11 bases match TRBD2. The V gene's germline CDR1 is MNHNY and CDR2 SVGAGI (reference sequence). This CDR3 is built from 16 residues. The junction had 6 bases not matched to a gene; V was cut back by 2 bases and J by 6 bases. Here the CDR3 DNA reads TGTGCCAGCAGTTACCCCGGGACTAGCGGCTTCAATGAGCAGTTCTTC. Protein sequence: CASSYPGTSGFNEQFF.

V is TRBV30 and J is TRBJ2-1; the match to TRBD1 covers 8 bases. CDR1 is GTSNPN and CDR2 is SVGIG in the germline V gene (reference sequence). The CDR3 has 12 amino acids. The trim removed 3 bases at V and 12 bases at J, leaving 7 bases unmatched. The CDR3 coding sequence is TGTGCCTGGAGCGGAGACAGGGGAGGGCAGTTCTTC. Protein product: CAWSGDRGGQFF.